These T cell receptor beta chains were read from a single sample in a study of T cells in Graves' hyperthyroidism and ophthalmopathy. MiXCR, run by TCRdb on the multiplex PCR reads, gives a single entry per CDR3 protein. The profile covers hundreds of thousands of distinct CDR3 sequences, with approximately 14% appearing a single time and roughly 26% taken by the ten largest. Sequencing was performed on blood. All receptors come from a woman aged 18-29 years with Graves' hyperthyroidism that later progressed to Graves' ophthalmopathy. The CDR3 runs from the conserved cysteine through the conserved F or W. D genes are given only for firm matches. Not every row has a clone size; where given, it reads once, few, many or a size class.

J gene	D gene	V gene	clone size	CDR3 DNA	CDR3 protein
TRBJ2-7	-	TRBV19	-	TGTGCCAGTATAGAGGGGAACTCCTACGAGCAGTACTTC	CASIEGNSYEQYF
TRBJ2-1	TRBD2	TRBV5-1	-	TGCGCCAGCAGCTTGGTCGCGGGACTAGCGGGCCCCACACAGCAGTTCTTC	CASSLVAGLAGPTQQFF
TRBJ2-1	-	TRBV6-2/TRBV6-3	many	TGTGCCAGCAGTTACTCCCCGGGGAGGAATGAGCAGTTCTTC	CASSYSPGRNEQFF
TRBJ1-3	-	TRBV30	-	TGTGCCTGGACTGGGGGCAGCCTGTGGGGAAACACCATATATTTT	CAWTGGSLWGNTIYF
TRBJ2-1	TRBD1	TRBV30	few	TGTGCCTGGAGTCGACAGGGGTGGGTCGGGCAGTTCTTC	CAWSRQGWVGQFF
TRBJ2-1	TRBD2	TRBV28	-	TGTGCCAGCACTCTCGGTCGGGAGGACAATGAGCAGTTCTTC	CASTLGREDNEQFF
TRBJ1-6	TRBD1	TRBV28	many	TGTGCCAGCAGTTTATCTTCTACAGGGGTCTATAATTCACCCCTCCACTTT	CASSLSSTGVYNSPLHF
TRBJ2-1	-	TRBV4-1	few	TGCGCCAGCAGCCCCCTCGACGGGGAGCAGTTCTTC	CASSPLDGEQFF
TRBJ1-2	TRBD1	TRBV7-8	-	TGTGTCAGCAGCAATACAGGGGACTATGGCTACACCTTC	CVSSNTGDYGYTF
TRBJ1-2	-	TRBV3-1	many	TGTGCCAGCAGCCAAGCGGAGGGGACCCATGGCTACACCTTC	CASSQAEGTHGYTF
TRBJ2-1	-	TRBV12-3/TRBV12-4	many	TGTGCCAGCAGTAAAGAGTGGGAGTTCAATGAGCAGTTCTTC	CASSKEWEFNEQFF
TRBJ2-5	-	TRBV7-8	-	TGTGCCAGCAGCTTGGGCGGGTGGGGAGAGACCCAGCACTTC	CASSLGGWGETQHF
TRBJ2-1	TRBD2	TRBV20-1	many	TGCAGTGCTCTCCCGGCCAGCGGGACCCGGATCTACAATGAGCAGTTCTTC	CSALPASGTRIYNEQFF
TRBJ2-3	TRBD2	TRBV28	few	TGTGCCAGCACCTCGCGACTAGCGGGAGGGGCAGATACGCAGTATTTT	CASTSRLAGGADTQYF
TRBJ2-7	TRBD2	TRBV2	many	TGTGCCAGCAGTCCGACTAGCGGATCTTACGAGCAGTACTTC	CASSPTSGSYEQYF
TRBJ1-2	TRBD1	TRBV28	many	TGTGCCAGCACCATGACCGGGACAGGGAATGGCTACACCTTC	CASTMTGTGNGYTF
TRBJ2-3	TRBD2	TRBV6-4	-	TGTGCCAGCAGTTACAACCCGGGACACTTACCGGGACTAGCGGGAAGCACAGATACGCAGTATTTT	CASSYNPGHLPGLAGSTDTQYF
TRBJ2-3	-	TRBV15	many	TGTGCCACCAGCAGAGATCTCAAAGGAGTTACAGATACGCAGTATTTT	CATSRDLKGVTDTQYF
TRBJ2-7	-	TRBV30	many	TGTGCCTGGAGTGAGTTCTGGGCGGAGCAGTACTTC	CAWSEFWAEQYF
TRBJ1-5	-	TRBV6-1	-	TGTGCCAGCAGTGAACAGGCAGGGAGCAATCAGCCCCAGCATTTT	CASSEQAGSNQPQHF
TRBJ2-3	TRBD1	TRBV11-2	many	TGTGCCAGCAGCTACGGACAGGGGACTTCAGATACGCAGTATTTT	CASSYGQGTSDTQYF
TRBJ2-7	-	TRBV6-1	-	TGTGCCAGCAGCCGGAGGGGGGCGGGTCTCTACGAGCAGTACTTC	CASSRRGAGLYEQYF
TRBJ2-1	-	TRBV24-1	few	TGTGCTACCAGTGACCCTAGCGCTAGGAACAATGAGCAGTTCTTC	CATSDPSARNNEQFF
TRBJ2-5	TRBD2	TRBV9	many	TGTGCCAGCAGCGCGCATGGACTAGCGGGAGGTGAGACCCAGTACTTC	CASSAHGLAGGETQYF
TRBJ2-1	TRBD2	TRBV28	many	TGTGCCAGCAGGACTAGCGGGTCAAATGAGCAGTTCTTC	CASRTSGSNEQFF
TRBJ2-3	TRBD2	TRBV27	few	TGTGCCAGCAGTTTAAGCGGGATGACAGATACGCAGTATTTT	CASSLSGMTDTQYF
TRBJ2-5	-	TRBV6-2/TRBV6-3	-	TGTGCCAGCGACAGCGCAGCCCAAGAGACCCAGTACTTC	CASDSAAQETQYF
TRBJ1-2	-	TRBV12-3/TRBV12-4	few	TGTGCCAGCAGTTTTTTGGGGACCCTTAGTGCGGCTGGCTACACCTTC	CASSFLGTLSAAGYTF
TRBJ2-5	-	TRBV4-2	-	TGTGCCAGCAGTTCACAATATGGGACCCAGTACTTC	CASSSQYGTQYF
TRBJ1-1	TRBD1	TRBV6-1	many	TGTGCCAGCAGTACCGGGACAGGGAGGTTTAGGAACCCTGAAGCTTTCTTT	CASSTGTGRFRNPEAFF
TRBJ1-1	TRBD1	TRBV20-1	many	TGCAGTGCTGACAGGGGGAACACTGAAGCTTTCTTT	CSADRGNTEAFF
TRBJ2-5	TRBD1	TRBV24-1	many	TGTGCCACCAGTGATCGGACAGGGCCCCAAGAGACCCAGTACTTC	CATSDRTGPQETQYF
TRBJ1-2	-	TRBV6-2/TRBV6-3	many	TGTGCCAGCGCCGAGGACGGAGGAAGCGGCTACACCTTC	CASAEDGGSGYTF
TRBJ2-3	-	TRBV7-2	-	TGTGCCAGCAGCTTAGCGATCAATGAGCAGTATTTT	CASSLAINEQYF
TRBJ2-1	TRBD2	TRBV6-6	few	TGTGCCAGCAGTTACTCGACTAGCGGGTTCGCCGAGCAGTTCTTC	CASSYSTSGFAEQFF
TRBJ2-7	TRBD2	TRBV28	many	TGTGCCAGCAGTTTACGGACTAGCGGAATTCCCCCACGGGGGGAGCAGTACTTC	CASSLRTSGIPPRGEQYF
TRBJ1-1	-	TRBV6-1	many	TGTGCCAGCAGTTACCCGGGTGGGACTGAAGCTTTCTTT	CASSYPGGTEAFF
TRBJ2-7	-	TRBV7-9	-	TGTGCCAGCAGCTTATCGGCAGGGGCCGGGAGTTTCTACGAGCAGTACTTC	CASSLSAGAGSFYEQYF
TRBJ2-2	-	TRBV6-6	-	TGTGCCAGCAGTTACTCGATTAGACAACGACGCACCGGGGAGCTGTTTTTT	CASSYSIRQRRTGELFF
TRBJ2-7	-	TRBV28	many	TGTGCCAGCAGTTTTTCCATGCCGACTTATTCCTACGAGCAGTACTTC	CASSFSMPTYSYEQYF
TRBJ2-7	TRBD2	TRBV20-1	once	TGCAGTGCCAGTTGGGTTCGGACTAGCGAGGTGGAGCAGTACTTC	CSASWVRTSEVEQYF
TRBJ2-7	-	TRBV28	many	TGTGCCAGCAGTGAGGGGGACTACGAGCAGTACTTC	CASSEGDYEQYF
TRBJ2-7	TRBD1	TRBV5-1	many	TGCGCCAGCAGCTCGTCCGGGTACAGGGGCTTCGAGCAGTACTTC	CASSSSGYRGFEQYF
TRBJ2-2	TRBD2	TRBV27	-	TGTGCCAGCAGTCCCCCAGGCGGGGGGCACACCGGGGGGCTGTTTTTT	CASSPPGGGHTGGLFF
TRBJ2-1	-	TRBV7-9	many	TGTGCCAGCAGCTTAGGGGACACACTTTACAATGAGCAGTTCTTC	CASSLGDTLYNEQFF
TRBJ2-3	-	TRBV6-2/TRBV6-3	few	TGTGCCAGCAGACTAGGACACCAGTCGACAGATACGCAGTATTTT	CASRLGHQSTDTQYF
TRBJ2-1	-	TRBV6-2/TRBV6-3	many	TGTGCCAGCAGTTTAAAACAGGGTTTTATGGTAAATGAGCAGTTCTTC	CASSLKQGFMVNEQFF
TRBJ2-7	TRBD1	TRBV28	-	TGTGCCAGCAGAACAGGGGGCGAGCAGTACTTC	CASRTGGEQYF